This entry features one TCR beta chain sequence. The antigen is undetermined. The data are from a study of blood T cells in healthy people across ages. General study results and limits: PBMC samples, being unsorted, prevented any conclusive comparison of naive and antigen-experienced cells.

A sample-barcoded 5' primer and a J-beta primer mix were used in a second PCR of roughly 6 to 11 cycles. Researchers report that a template-switch adaptor with 12 random nucleotides tagged each cDNA molecule. TCRdb re-called the 5' RACE reads with MiXCR, one entry per CDR3 protein. This table has 1.5 million to 2 million distinct CDR3 sequences, about two fifths appearing once. The ends were cut back, 4 bases at V and 6 bases at J, with 27 bases in the middle. The CDR3 has 18 amino acids. Looked up from germline, CDR1 is SGHDN and CDR2 is FVKESK. This TCR derives from a human donor in good health. V usage is TRBV14 and J usage is TRBJ1-2, with D possibly TRBD1 on 6 matching bases. The sample taken for sequencing was blood. The chain's CDR3 is CASSRTKLLRGGLDGYTF. CDR3 DNA: TGTGCCAGCAGCCGAACAAAGCTACTCAGGGGAGGACTAGATGGCTACACCTTC.